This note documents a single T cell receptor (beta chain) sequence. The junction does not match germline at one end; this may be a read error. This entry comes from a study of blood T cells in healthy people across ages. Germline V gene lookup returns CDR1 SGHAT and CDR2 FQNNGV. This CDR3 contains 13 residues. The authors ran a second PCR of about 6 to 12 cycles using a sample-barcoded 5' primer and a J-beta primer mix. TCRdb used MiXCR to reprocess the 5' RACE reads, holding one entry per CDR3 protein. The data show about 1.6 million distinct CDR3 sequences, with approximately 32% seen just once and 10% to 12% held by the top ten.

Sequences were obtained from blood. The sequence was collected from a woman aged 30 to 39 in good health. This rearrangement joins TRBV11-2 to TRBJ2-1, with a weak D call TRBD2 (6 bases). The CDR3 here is CACSGLGGNEQFF. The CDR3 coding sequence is TGTGCCTGCAGCGGGCTTGGAGGGAATGAGCAGTTCTTC.